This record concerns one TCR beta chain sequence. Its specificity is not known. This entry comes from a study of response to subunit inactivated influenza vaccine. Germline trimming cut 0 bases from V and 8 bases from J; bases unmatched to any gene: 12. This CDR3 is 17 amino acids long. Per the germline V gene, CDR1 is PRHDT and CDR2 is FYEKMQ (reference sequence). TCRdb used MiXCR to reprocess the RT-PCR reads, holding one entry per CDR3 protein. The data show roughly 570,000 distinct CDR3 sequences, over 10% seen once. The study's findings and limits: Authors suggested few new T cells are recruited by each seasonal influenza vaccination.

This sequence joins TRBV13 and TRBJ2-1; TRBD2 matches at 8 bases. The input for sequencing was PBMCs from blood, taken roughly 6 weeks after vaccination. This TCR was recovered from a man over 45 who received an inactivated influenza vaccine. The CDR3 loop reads CASSLGISGVGWDEQFF. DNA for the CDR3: TGTGCCAGCAGCTTAGGCATTAGCGGGGTGGGCTGGGATGAGCAGTTCTTC.